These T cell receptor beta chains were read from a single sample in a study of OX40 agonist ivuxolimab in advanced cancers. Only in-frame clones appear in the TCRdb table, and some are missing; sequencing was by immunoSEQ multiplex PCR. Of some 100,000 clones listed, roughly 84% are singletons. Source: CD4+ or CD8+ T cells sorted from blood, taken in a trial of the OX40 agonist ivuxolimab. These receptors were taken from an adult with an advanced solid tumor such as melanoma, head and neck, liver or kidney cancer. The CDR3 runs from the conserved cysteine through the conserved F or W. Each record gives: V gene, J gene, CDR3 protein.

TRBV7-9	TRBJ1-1	CASSTRGRNTEAFF
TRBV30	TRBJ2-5	CAWSGPGQGWETQYF
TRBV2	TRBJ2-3	CASGYTDTQYF
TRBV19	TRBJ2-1	CASSIRTGVEQFF
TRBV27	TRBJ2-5	CASSLTRWETQYF
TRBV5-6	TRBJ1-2	CASSDSQGRGYTF
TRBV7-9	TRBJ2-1	CASSPGTLNEQFF
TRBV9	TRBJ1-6	CASSSRQGRGPLHF
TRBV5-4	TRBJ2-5	CASTLGSGLAETQYF
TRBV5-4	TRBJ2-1	CASSFDRGNEQFF
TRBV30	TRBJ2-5	CAWTGIAGGRRETQYF
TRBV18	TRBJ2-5	CASSQLSTTSGQQETQYF
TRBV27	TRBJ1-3	CASSLSNTGNTIYF
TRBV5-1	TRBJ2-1	CASRGTLGTYNEQFF
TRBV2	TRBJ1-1	CASAGGSGTTEAFF
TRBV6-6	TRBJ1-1	CASRTNGGGTEAFF
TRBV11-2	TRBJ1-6	CASSPRGAGGYNSPLHF
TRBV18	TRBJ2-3	CASSPIRGQGADTQYF
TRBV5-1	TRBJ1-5	CASSIGTEYSNQPQHF
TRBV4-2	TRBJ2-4	CASSQGGAKNIQYF
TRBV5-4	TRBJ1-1	CASSLDGTLGVMNTEAFF
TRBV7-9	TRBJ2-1	CASSPRTSGANLEQFF
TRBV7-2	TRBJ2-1	CASSLTGRRSGEQFF
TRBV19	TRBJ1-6	CASSDGRILSSPLHF
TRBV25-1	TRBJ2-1	CASSDGRRMGSSYNEQFF
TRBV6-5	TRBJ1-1	CASSKQGSAFF
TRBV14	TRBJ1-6	CASSSRNSPLHF
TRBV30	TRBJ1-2	CAWSVLSGGGGYTF
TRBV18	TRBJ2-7	CASSPGTPYEQYF
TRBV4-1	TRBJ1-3	CASSLQGQQLFSGNTIYF
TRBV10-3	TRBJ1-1	CAISRDRGLTEAFF
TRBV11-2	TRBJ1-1	CASSFVGQGNTEAFF
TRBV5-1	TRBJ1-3	CASSQGTGWNTIYF
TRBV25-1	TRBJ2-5	CASSESNSGGFLPQYF
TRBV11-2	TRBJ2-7	CASSLDLAGRVAYEQYF
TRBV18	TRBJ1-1	CASSYNSDRSEDTEAFF
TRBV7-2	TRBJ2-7	CASSRGQGTSGPTYEQYF
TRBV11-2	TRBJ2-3	CASKLLGGTDTQYF
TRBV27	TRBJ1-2	CASSFLQGQTLYGYTF
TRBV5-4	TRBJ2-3	CASSPEGLARATQYF
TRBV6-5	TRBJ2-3	CASSSPILSSTDTQYF
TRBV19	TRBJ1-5	CASSIAGERQPQHF
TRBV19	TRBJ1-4	CASSFHRVTNEKLFF
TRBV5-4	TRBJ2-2	CASSLDGQGADTGELFF
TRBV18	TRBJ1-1	CASSLSPTGLGTEAFF
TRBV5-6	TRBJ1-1	CASSSGGQGAQAFF
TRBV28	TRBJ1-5	CASSFRFTDSGNQPQHF
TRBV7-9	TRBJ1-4	CASSSPDFNEKLFF
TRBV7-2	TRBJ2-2	CASSRIRSGELFF
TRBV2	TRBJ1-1	CASRETGQTLEAFF